This T cell receptor (beta chain) emerged from a study of T cells in Graves' hyperthyroidism and ophthalmopathy. At the level of the study: Pretreatment peripheral blood was obtained at initial diagnosis.

Findings and limits, study-wide: Blood shared most expanded thyroid clonotypes above 0.001.

This CDR3 is built from 13 residues. Germline V gene lookup returns CDR1 SGHKS and CDR2 YYEKEE (reference sequence). V lost 2 bases and J lost 7, with 9 bases in between. Regions amplified from RNA transcripts were the TCR beta CDR3 regions. During a first-round RT-PCR of the TCR CDR3, the HTBI primer set was used. TCRdb itself ran the multiplex PCR reads through MiXCR, one entry per CDR3 protein. The sample holds under 800,000 distinct CDR3 sequences, 11% to 15% seen once. As regards this clonotype: The target antigen is unknown.

The hyperthyroidism patients had all been newly diagnosed, and their disease duration was under 2 months. Their ages ranged from 18 to 65 years. The specimen sequenced was blood. This TCR was sampled from a woman younger than 35 with Graves' hyperthyroidism. V usage is TRBV5-5 and J usage is TRBJ2-2; D call uncertain. The CDR3 DNA reads TGTGCCAGCAGCTTTGGGGTTGGCGGGGAGCTGTTTTTT. It encodes CASSFGVGGELFF.